This T cell receptor beta chain was identified in a study of cytomegalovirus exposure and HLA in healthy donors. As for the study in general: Of the donors genotyped, several hundred in all, less than 90% fell in the Caucasian-associated ancestry cluster.

General observations from the study: Trimming of TCR beta V- and J-genes showed a link, identified in a later analysis, to a missense DCLRE1C variant.

Note on this clone: The target antigen is unknown.

PCR involved 60 Vbeta and 13 Jbeta primers. Repertoires were generated with immunoSEQ multiplex PCR, while TCRdb's copy carries only in-frame clones and drops some. The sample holds around 55,000 clones, around 78% seen once. This CDR3 is 13 amino acids long. Deletions cut 10 bases from V and 4 bases from J, with 16 bases between. Germline V gene lookup returns CDR1 LNHDA and CDR2 SQIVND (reference sequence). Sequenced material: PBMCs. V gene TRBV19 combines with J gene TRBJ1-2; the D gene is possibly TRBD1 (5 bases). The TCR originated in a female donor in good health and CMV-seronegative. CDR3 residues: CATKPQGTYGYTF. The CDR3 DNA is TGTGCCACCAAACCCCAGGGCACCTATGGCTACACCTTC.